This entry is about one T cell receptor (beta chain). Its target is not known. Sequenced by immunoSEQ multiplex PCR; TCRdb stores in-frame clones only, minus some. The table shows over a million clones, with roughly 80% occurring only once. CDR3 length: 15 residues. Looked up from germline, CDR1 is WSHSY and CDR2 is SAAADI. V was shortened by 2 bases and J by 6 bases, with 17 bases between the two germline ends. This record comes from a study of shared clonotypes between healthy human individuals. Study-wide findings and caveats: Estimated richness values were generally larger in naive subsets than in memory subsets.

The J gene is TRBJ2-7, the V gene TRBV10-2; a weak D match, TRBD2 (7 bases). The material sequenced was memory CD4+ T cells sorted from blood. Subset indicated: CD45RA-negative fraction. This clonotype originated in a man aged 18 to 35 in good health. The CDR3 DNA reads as TGCGCCAGCAGTGAGGGCGGACTAGGGGGTATCGAGCAGTACTTC. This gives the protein CASSEGGLGGIEQYF.